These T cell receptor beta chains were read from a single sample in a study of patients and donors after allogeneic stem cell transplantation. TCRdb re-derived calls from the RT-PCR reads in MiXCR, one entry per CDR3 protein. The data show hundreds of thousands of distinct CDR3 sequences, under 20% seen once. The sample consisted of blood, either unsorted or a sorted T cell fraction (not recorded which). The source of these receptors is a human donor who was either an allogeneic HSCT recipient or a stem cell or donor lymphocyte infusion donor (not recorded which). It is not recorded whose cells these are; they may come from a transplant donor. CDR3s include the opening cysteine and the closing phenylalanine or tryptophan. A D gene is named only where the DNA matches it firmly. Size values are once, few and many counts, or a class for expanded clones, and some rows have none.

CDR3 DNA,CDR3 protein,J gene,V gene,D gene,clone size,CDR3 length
TGTGCCAGCAGGCCCAGGGGGCTGAGCAATCAGCCCCAGCATTTT,CASRPRGLSNQPQHF,TRBJ1-5,TRBV28,TRBD1,few,15
TGTGCCAGCAGCTTAGAAACAGGATACTACGAGCAGTACTTC,CASSLETGYYEQYF,TRBJ2-7,TRBV11-2,-,many,14
TGTGCCAGCAGCCTAGGACACAGCTCTGGGGCCAACGTCCTGACTTTC,CASSLGHSSGANVLTF,TRBJ2-6,TRBV3-1,-,few,16
TGTGCCAGCAGCCACCTGCGGGGTTACGGGGAGACCCAGTACTTC,CASSHLRGYGETQYF,TRBJ2-5,TRBV3-1,-,few,15
TGCGCCAGCAGCTCTTCCGGGGCGCGAACTGAAGCTTTCTTT,CASSSSGARTEAFF,TRBJ1-1,TRBV5-1,-,-,14
TGCAGTGCTAGAGAAATCGGGCAGGGGAGGGGCACCGGGGAGCTGTTTTTT,CSAREIGQGRGTGELFF,TRBJ2-2,TRBV20-1,-,few,17
TGTGCCAGCAGGACAGGGTTATGGGGGACCGGGGAGCTGTTTTTT,CASRTGLWGTGELFF,TRBJ2-2,TRBV11-2,TRBD1,-,15
TGTGCCAGCAGTGCGGGGCGGGAGTACTACAATGAGCAGTTCTTC,CASSAGREYYNEQFF,TRBJ2-1,TRBV9,TRBD2,many,15
TGCGCCAGCAGCTTTAGACAGGGGGCAGATACGCAGTATTTT,CASSFRQGADTQYF,TRBJ2-3,TRBV5-1,TRBD1,few,14
TGTGCCAGCAGTGAGGCGGGAGGGCCGAACAATGAGCAGTTCTTC,CASSEAGGPNNEQFF,TRBJ2-1,TRBV2,TRBD2,few,15
TGCGCCAGCAGCCAGACAACTAGCCTGGACAGAAAAAGTTCACCCCTCCACTTT,CASSQTTSLDRKSSPLHF,TRBJ1-6,TRBV4-3,-,many,18
TGTGCCAGCAGTTACTCGACCGGAGCTTTCTTT,CASSYSTGAFF,TRBJ1-1,TRBV6-2/TRBV6-3,-,-,11
TGCGCCAGCAGCGCGGGGACAGGGAGCAAGAACATTCAGTACTTC,CASSAGTGSKNIQYF,TRBJ2-4,TRBV5-1,TRBD1,few,15
TGTGCCAGCAGTTTACCCAGGGGGCTCCGTCAGCCCCAGCATTTT,CASSLPRGLRQPQHF,TRBJ1-5,TRBV28,TRBD1,few,15
TGTGCCATCAGTGGGGACTGGTACAATGAGCAGTTCTTC,CAISGDWYNEQFF,TRBJ2-1,TRBV10-3,-,few,13
TGTGCCGCAAGGAGGGGGCGCGCCGGGGAGCTGTTTTTT,CAARRGRAGELFF,TRBJ2-2,TRBV24-1,-,-,13
TGTGCCAGCAGTTTAGGCTCGAAGGGGAACTATGGCTACACCTTC,CASSLGSKGNYGYTF,TRBJ1-2,TRBV28,-,-,15
TGTGCCAGCAGTTCCCCGGGAGGGGGCAATGAGCAGTTCTTC,CASSSPGGGNEQFF,TRBJ2-1,TRBV28,TRBD2,few,14
TGCAGTGCTAGAGGGGCCCCGGGCCTCGGGGAGCTGTTTTTT,CSARGAPGLGELFF,TRBJ2-2,TRBV20-1,-,-,14
TGTGCCAGCAGCTTAGCGAGGACCCAGTACAATGAGCAGTTCTTC,CASSLARTQYNEQFF,TRBJ2-1,TRBV7-6,-,-,15
TGCAGCGTTTCTCCCGGGACTAGCACAGATACGCAGTATTTT,CSVSPGTSTDTQYF,TRBJ2-3,TRBV29-1,-,-,14
TGTGCCAGCAGCCCAAGGGACAGGGTTGGCAATCAGCCCCAGCATTTT,CASSPRDRVGNQPQHF,TRBJ1-5,TRBV7-8,TRBD1,-,16
TGCAGTGCTAGACCCGGGACGTATAATTCACCCCTCCACTTT,CSARPGTYNSPLHF,TRBJ1-6,TRBV20-1,-,few,14
TGTGCCACCAGTGACCTTAGCGGGAGTCGAACCGGGGAGCTGTTTTTT,CATSDLSGSRTGELFF,TRBJ2-2,TRBV24-1,TRBD2,-,16
TGTGCCAGCAGATACGGACAGGGCGCTGAAGCTTTCTTT,CASRYGQGAEAFF,TRBJ1-1,TRBV2,TRBD1,many,13
TGTGCCAGCAGCTTAGACTCCTATAATTCACCCCTCCACTTT,CASSLDSYNSPLHF,TRBJ1-6,TRBV7-6,-,-,14
TGTGCCAGCCAGGGGAATAGCAATCAGCCCCAGCATTTT,CASQGNSNQPQHF,TRBJ1-5,TRBV2,-,-,13
TGTGCCAGCAGCTTCAGGGACGGCTATGGCTACACCTTC,CASSFRDGYGYTF,TRBJ1-2,TRBV5-5,-,few,13
TGTGCCATCAGCCTGGGACTGAACACTGAAGCTTTCTTT,CAISLGLNTEAFF,TRBJ1-1,TRBV10-3,-,-,13
TGTGCCAGCAGCCAGAAACCCTATAATTCACCCCTCCACTTT,CASSQKPYNSPLHF,TRBJ1-6,TRBV11-2,-,few,14
TGCGCCAGCAGCCTTCTACCCACCGGGACGCATTTCTCCTACGAGCAGTACTTC,CASSLLPTGTHFSYEQYF,TRBJ2-7,TRBV4-1,-,many,18
TGCGCCAGCAGCCCACCGGGACTAGCGGGAAGCACAGATACGCAGTATTTT,CASSPPGLAGSTDTQYF,TRBJ2-3,TRBV5-1,TRBD2,many,17
TGCGCCAGCAGCCCTACGACTCTGGGTGTCACGTCTGAGGCCAACGTCCTGACTTTC,CASSPTTLGVTSEANVLTF,TRBJ2-6,TRBV5-1,-,few,19
TGCGCCAGCAGCCAAGGACTATTCCAAGAGACCCAGTACTTC,CASSQGLFQETQYF,TRBJ2-5,TRBV4-3,-,many,14
TGTGCCAGCAGGCCAGGGGCCCTCTCCTACGAGCAGTACTTC,CASRPGALSYEQYF,TRBJ2-7,TRBV5-6,-,few,14
TGTGCCAGCAGTTGGACAGGGGGCCAGTACGAGCAGTACTTC,CASSWTGGQYEQYF,TRBJ2-7,TRBV27,TRBD1,-,14
TGTGCCTGGAACCCCTGGGGAGGGTCCGGGGAGCTGTTTTTT,CAWNPWGGSGELFF,TRBJ2-2,TRBV30,TRBD2,few,14
TGTGCCACCAGTGATTTAGAGCGGGGCACCGGGGAGCTGTTTTTT,CATSDLERGTGELFF,TRBJ2-2,TRBV24-1,TRBD2,-,15
TGTGCCAGCAGCCCTCGGCGGGGTAACACAGATACGCAGTATTTT,CASSPRRGNTDTQYF,TRBJ2-3,TRBV4-2,-,-,15
TGTGCCAGCAGCCAAGAAGTGGGCTTAACGGGGGAGCTGTTTTTT,CASSQEVGLTGELFF,TRBJ2-2,TRBV3-1,-,many,15
TGTGCCAGCACCAAAAAGGGGACAGGGGGCGGTTATAACACTGAAGCTTTCTTT,CASTKKGTGGGYNTEAFF,TRBJ1-1,TRBV6-2/TRBV6-3,TRBD1,few,18
TGTGCCAGCACGCCCGGGACAGGGGCCTACGAGCAGTACTTC,CASTPGTGAYEQYF,TRBJ2-7,TRBV25-1,TRBD1,-,14
TGTGCTATATCGGGGGGGCGCGAGGATACGCAGTATTTT,CAISGGREDTQYF,TRBJ2-3,TRBV7-7,TRBD2,-,13
TGTGCCAGCACGACTAGCGGTAGCTCCTACAATGAGCAGTTCTTC,CASTTSGSSYNEQFF,TRBJ2-1,TRBV6-1,TRBD2,few,15
TGTGCCAGCAGCTTGGGGACTAGCGGGAGTGGTACGCAGTATTTT,CASSLGTSGSGTQYF,TRBJ2-3,TRBV7-3,TRBD2,few,15
TGTGCCAGCAGTGGACTAGCGGTCATGGGGAATACGCAGTATTTT,CASSGLAVMGNTQYF,TRBJ2-3,TRBV25-1,TRBD2,few,15
TGTGCCAGCAGTACCCGGACAGGGGCGGCCTACGAGCAGTACTTC,CASSTRTGAAYEQYF,TRBJ2-7,TRBV6-1,TRBD1,-,15
TGCAGTGCTAGAGGGATACCGGCGGACTACAATGAGCAGTTCTTC,CSARGIPADYNEQFF,TRBJ2-1,TRBV20-1,-,-,15
TGCAGTGCTAGGGCCGGGACAGGGGGCGAGGGTGAAGCTTTCTTT,CSARAGTGGEGEAFF,TRBJ1-1,TRBV20-1,TRBD1,-,15
TGTGCCAGTAGTATAGATCGAGTCGGGGGGTTTGGATATGGCTACACCTTC,CASSIDRVGGFGYGYTF,TRBJ1-2,TRBV19,-,few,17
TGTGCCAGCAGCCAAGGTATTACCGGGGCCAACGTCCTGACTTTC,CASSQGITGANVLTF,TRBJ2-6,TRBV4-2,-,few,15
TGTGCCACCGGAGAACAGTCCTACTATGGCTACACCTTC,CATGEQSYYGYTF,TRBJ1-2,TRBV6-1,-,-,13
TGTGCCAGCAGCACAGACACGTTCTCCTATAATTCACCCCTCCACTTT,CASSTDTFSYNSPLHF,TRBJ1-6,TRBV7-9,-,few,16
TGTGCCAGCAGCCAAGGATCAGGGATCGGAAACACCATATATTTT,CASSQGSGIGNTIYF,TRBJ1-3,TRBV3-1,-,few,15
TGTGCCAGCAGTCCCCGGGGGAGGGAGCTGTTTTTT,CASSPRGRELFF,TRBJ2-2,TRBV12-3/TRBV12-4,-,many,12